This passage covers 2 T cell receptor beta chains from one sample sequenced in a study of identical twins. Each CDR3 protein is one row after TCRdb ran MiXCR on the 5' RACE reads. Here the sample spans 640,000 or so distinct CDR3 sequences, around 6% being singletons. Sequences were obtained from naive T cells sorted from blood. Receptor source: a man aged 18 to 30 in good health.

V gene TRBV18 combines with J gene TRBJ1-5; D gene uncertain. The CDR3 spans 13 residues. The germline V and J ends were trimmed by 7 bases and 2 bases, with 9 bases remaining between them. Germline CDR1 is KGHSH and CDR2 is LQKENI. The CDR3 is CASLIGRNQPQHF. The DNA of the CDR3 is TGTGCCAGCTTAATCGGTCGCAATCAGCCCCAGCATTTT.

This clonotype was seen many times. The chain is built from TRBV7-9 and TRBJ2-1; 13 bases align to TRBD2. The ends lost 5 bases at V and 7 bases at J; junction bases unmatched: 8. The CDR3 is 16 amino acids. CDR1 is SEHNR and CDR2 is FQNEAQ in the germline V gene (reference sequence). The CDR3 DNA reads TGTGCCAGCAGCCGATCCAGGACTAGCGGGAGTAATGAGCAGTTCTTC. Translation: CASSRSRTSGSNEQFF.